These 13 T cell receptor beta chains share one sample of origin, sequenced in a study of CD8+CD57+ T cells in acquired aplastic anemia. Profiles of TCR beta VDJ and CDR3 were generated from a genomic DNA template. TCRdb fed the reads into MiXCR, producing one record per CDR3 protein. The sample holds approximately 380,000 distinct CDR3 sequences; 55% to 70% are singletons and the top ten take 3% to 4.5%. What was sequenced was sorted CD4+, CD8+, or CD8+CD57+ T cells (not recorded which) from PBMCs. These receptors were taken from a human donor in good health, serving as a control.

This clonotype was detected only once. The gene calls are TRBV5-1 and TRBJ1-2, with TRBD1 matching 8 bases. The V and J ends lost 1 base and 4 bases, in that order; junction bases with no gene match: 6. The CDR3 spans 15 residues. Germline-derived CDR1 and CDR2 are SGHRS and YFSETQ. The CDR3 sequence is CASSLSPGGTYGYTF. In DNA, the CDR3 is TGCGCCAGCAGCTTGTCGCCAGGGGGCACCTATGGCTACACCTTC.

Details on this clonotype: This likely comes from a read error, as the CDR3 has no conserved phenylalanine or tryptophan at its end. The rearrangement links TRBV7-2 to TRBJ1-1, with TRBD1 as a possible D gene (5 bases). The CDR3 is 12 residues long. Germline V CDR1 and CDR2: SGHTA, FQGNSA. Trimming cost V 10 bases and J 11 bases, with 20 bases left between them. In DNA, the CDR3 is TGTGCCACCAGTGATACAGGAGAGAGGGCTTTCTGT. Translating gives CATSDTGERAFC.

As regards this clonotype: The junction departs from the called germline gene at one end, perhaps through a read error. The rearrangement uses TRBV24-1 and TRBJ2-3, with a possible D match to TRBD1 (5 bases). Germline-derived CDR1 and CDR2 are KGHDR and SFDVKD. The CDR3 spans 15 residues. The CDR3 loop is CASSVGAQDTNTQYF. CDR3 DNA sequence: TGTGCCAGCAGTGTAGGGGCACAGGACACAAATACGCAGTATTTT.

The rearrangement links TRBV7-6 to TRBJ1-4, with TRBD1 as a possible D gene (5 bases). CDR3 length: 15 amino acids. Germline CDR1 reads SGHVS; CDR2 reads FNYEAQ. Trimming removed 5 bases from V and 14 bases from J, with 24 bases in between. CDR3 region: CASSPGRGSDSTLFF. The CDR3 DNA reads TGTGCCAGCAGCCCCGGACGGGGGAGCGACTCAACCCTGTTTTTT.

This chain links TRBV7-2 with TRBJ1-1; 8 nucleotides line up with TRBD1. V trimming: 7 bases; J trimming: 6 bases; junction bases outside the gene matches: 10. CDR1 SGHTA and CDR2 FQGNSA come from the germline V gene. The CDR3 is 14 residues long. CDR3 coding DNA: TGTGCCAGCACCTATGGGGGGGGACAGGCTGAAGCTTTCTTT. Its translation is CASTYGGGQAEAFF.

J is TRBJ1-1 and V is TRBV12-3 or TRBV12-4; 9 bases fit TRBD1. This CDR3 has 16 residues. Trimming took 6 bases from V and 4 from J; bases not matched to a gene: 12. The CDR3 DNA sequence: TGTGCCAGCAGCCCGACACAAGGACAGGGGAGCACTGAAGCTTTCTTT. Its translation: CASSPTQGQGSTEAFF.

For this clonotype: The junction and the germline gene differ at one end; a read error may be behind it. The chain has TRBV13 and TRBJ1-1, with D hard to call. Per germline, CDR1 PRHDT and CDR2 FYEKMQ (reference sequence). The CDR3 totals 12 residues. The chain's CDR3 is CATSLHEIEAFF. CDR3 DNA sequence: TGTGCCACCAGCTTACATGAGATCGAAGCTTTCTTT.

The genes are TRBV7-9 and TRBJ2-1; TRBD1 matches 7 bases. Germline CDR1 is SEHNR and CDR2 is FQNEAQ (reference sequence). Unmatched junction bases numbered 5, after V lost 4 bases and J lost 2 bases. The CDR3 covers 15 residues. The chain's CDR3 is CASSSRGTAYNEQFF. The CDR3 DNA is TGTGCCAGCAGCTCTCGAGGGACAGCCTACAATGAGCAGTTCTTC.

This clonotype was found once. The J gene is TRBJ1-2, the V gene TRBV5-1; D unresolved. V was cut by 7 bases and J by 4 bases, with 14 bases left in between. CDR1 and CDR2 from the germline V gene are SGHRS and YFSETQ. CDR3 length: 13 amino acids. As DNA, the CDR3 is TGCGCCAGCGTCTGGAAGGGCTTCTATGGCTACACCTTC. Its translation: CASVWKGFYGYTF.

J is TRBJ1-1 and V is TRBV25-1; perhaps TRBD1 as D (5 bases). V was clipped by 7 bases and J by 2 bases, with 14 bases between them. Germline V gene sequence: CDR1 MGHDK, CDR2 SYGVNS. This CDR3 region has 14 residues. CDR3 sequence reads: CASTNDSSNTEAFF. The CDR3 region has the DNA TGTGCCAGCACCAACGACAGCTCTAACACTGAAGCTTTCTTT.

The J gene is TRBJ1-1, the V gene TRBV9; no clear D gene. The CDR3 consists of 15 residues. Trimming removed 2 bases at V and 12 bases at J, with 23 bases between. Germline V gives CDR1 SGDLS, CDR2 YYNGEE. CDR3 nucleotides: TGTGCCAGCAGCGTTCTTGAAGCGAACACTAAAGAATCTTTCTTT. It codes for CASSVLEANTKESFF.

The rearrangement links TRBV15 to TRBJ1-5, with 9 bases identical to TRBD1. CDR3 length: 16 residues. Germline assignment: CDR1 LNHNV and CDR2 YYDKDF (reference sequence). The junction had 8 bases not matched to a gene; V was cut back by 1 base and J by 7 bases. The CDR3 reads CATSRGGTGSEQPQHF. CDR3 in DNA: TGTGCCACCAGCAGAGGAGGGACAGGGAGCGAGCAGCCCCAGCATTTT. The entire variable domain, with the rest obtained from reference TRBV15 and TRBJ1-5, is as follows: DAMVIQNPRYQVTQFGKPVTLSCSQTLNHNVMYWYQQKSSQAPKLLFHYYDKDFNNEADTPDNFQSRRPNTSFCFLDIRSPGLGDTAMYLCATSRGGTGSEQPQHFGDGTRLSIL.

This chain links TRBV20-1 with TRBJ2-5; a possible D gene is TRBD2 (7 bases). There are 16 residues in the CDR3. V was trimmed by 0 bases and J by 5 bases, leaving 19 bases between them. In germline, CDR1 is DFQATT, CDR2 SNEGSKA (reference sequence). CDR3 sequence reads: CSARDGGGGAWETQYF. The DNA for the CDR3 is TGCAGTGCTAGAGATGGGGGGGGGGGCGCCTGGGAGACCCAGTACTTC.